Listed below are T cell receptor beta chains from one sample, sequenced in a study of cytomegalovirus exposure and HLA in healthy donors. TCRdb's table, derived via immunoSEQ multiplex PCR, lists solely in-frame clones and lacks some. Among about 71,000 clones, 65% to 70% were seen once, and the ten largest hold 6% to 9.5%. The sequenced sample was PBMCs. These TCRs come from a man aged 40-49 years in good health and CMV-seropositive. The CDR3 runs from the conserved cysteine through the conserved F or W. D genes are given only for firm matches. Not every row has a clone size; where given, it reads once, few, many or a size class.

length,J,size,V,D,CDR3,DNA
14,TRBJ1-5,.,TRBV28,.,CASSPGQNNQPQHF,TGTGCCAGCAGTCCTGGACAGAACAATCAGCCCCAGCATTTT
11,TRBJ2-1,.,TRBV2,.,CAGLLSNEQFF,TGTGCCGGGCTCCTTTCAAATGAGCAGTTCTTC
18,TRBJ1-5,.,TRBV4-1,TRBD1,CASSQDPRGVSGNQPQHF,TGCGCCAGCAGCCAAGATCCCAGGGGGGTATCAGGCAATCAGCCCCAGCATTTT
15,TRBJ2-7,.,TRBV11-1,.,CASSSVAASSYEQYF,TGTGCCAGCTCCTCGGTAGCGGCGTCTTCCTACGAGCAGTACTTC
14,TRBJ1-2,few,TRBV28,.,CASLLSTGVYGYTF,TGTGCCAGCCTATTATCTACGGGGGTTTATGGCTACACCTTC
13,TRBJ1-1,once,TRBV6-5,.,CASTRDTSFEAFF,TGTGCCAGCACCCGGGACACCTCTTTTGAAGCTTTCTTT
14,TRBJ2-7,few,TRBV27,TRBD2,CASRGTSGGYEQYF,TGTGCCAGCAGAGGGACTAGCGGAGGCTACGAGCAGTACTTC
13,TRBJ1-1,.,TRBV29-1,.,CSVEVAKGTEAFF,TGCAGCGTTGAAGTAGCGAAGGGCACTGAAGCTTTCTTT
14,TRBJ1-1,.,TRBV14,TRBD1,CASSPGTANTEAFF,TGTGCCAGCAGCCCCGGGACAGCGAACACTGAAGCTTTCTTT
14,TRBJ2-5,.,TRBV7-3,.,CASSLGPRGETQYF,TGTGCCAGCAGCTTAGGCCCCAGGGGAGAGACCCAGTACTTC
14,TRBJ1-2,.,TRBV5-5,.,CASSRGGSNYGYTF,TGTGCCAGCAGCCGGGGAGGATCAAACTATGGCTACACCTTC
11,TRBJ1-2,few,TRBV29-1,.,CSVLQIYGYTF,TGCAGCGTTCTCCAGATCTATGGCTACACCTTC
13,TRBJ2-2,.,TRBV14,.,CASSIYRAGELFF,TGTGCCAGCAGCATATACAGGGCCGGGGAGCTGTTTTTT
16,TRBJ1-1,.,TRBV5-4,.,CASSWGKGGRNTEAFF,TGTGCCAGCAGTTGGGGCAAGGGAGGTAGGAACACTGAAGCTTTCTTT
16,TRBJ2-2,.,TRBV5-1,.,CASSLGSRPNTGELFF,TGCGCCAGCAGCTTGGGCTCGCGGCCGAACACCGGGGAGCTGTTTTTT
15,TRBJ2-5,.,TRBV7-7,.,CASSPRGGSAGTQYF,TGTGCTAGCAGCCCCAGGGGCGGCAGCGCGGGGACCCAGTACTTC
15,TRBJ1-1,.,TRBV5-1,TRBD1,CASSVTGDTDTEAFF,TGCGCCAGCAGCGTGACAGGGGATACGGACACTGAAGCTTTCTTT
17,TRBJ2-2,few,TRBV9,TRBD2,CASSVGRTSRPTGELFF,TGTGCCAGCAGCGTAGGTAGGACTAGCAGACCCACCGGGGAGCTGTTTTTT
17,TRBJ1-5,.,TRBV4-1,.,CASSQDPIGERNQPQHF,TGCGCCAGCAGCCAAGATCCGATAGGGGAACGCAATCAGCCCCAGCATTTT
16,TRBJ2-2,.,TRBV5-8,.,CASSLGRASGTGELFF,TGTGCCAGCAGCTTGGGCAGGGCCTCGGGCACCGGGGAGCTGTTTTTT
14,TRBJ1-5,.,TRBV6-5,TRBD1,CASSPQTGVQPQHF,TGTGCCAGCAGTCCCCAGACAGGGGTTCAGCCCCAGCATTTT
15,TRBJ1-5,once,TRBV6-1,.,CASSMEPGGNQPQHF,TGTGCCAGCAGCATGGAGCCAGGGGGCAATCAGCCCCAGCATTTT
15,TRBJ1-5,.,TRBV6-5,.,CASRVTANSNQPQHF,TGTGCCAGCAGGGTGACAGCTAATAGCAATCAGCCCCAGCATTTT
15,TRBJ2-2,.,TRBV29-1,TRBD1,CSVGIVGGNTGELFF,TGCAGCGTTGGGATTGTAGGGGGCAACACCGGGGAGCTGTTTTTT
15,TRBJ2-7,.,TRBV19,TRBD1,CASSTSDRLIDEQYF,TGTGCCAGTAGCACCTCGGACAGGCTCATAGACGAGCAGTACTTC
12,TRBJ2-7,once,TRBV29-1,.,CSVDYGQLGQYF,TGCAGCGTTGATTACGGACAGTTGGGGCAGTACTTC
14,TRBJ2-1,.,TRBV29-1,.,CSVAERTPYNEQFF,TGCAGCGTAGCGGAGAGGACCCCTTACAATGAGCAGTTCTTC
14,TRBJ1-1,.,TRBV9,.,CASSVATAGSEAFF,TGTGCCAGCAGCGTAGCGACCGCGGGCTCTGAAGCTTTCTTT
16,TRBJ2-3,.,TRBV6-5,TRBD2,CASSYSTSGGFDTQYF,TGTGCCAGCAGTTACTCCACTAGCGGGGGTTTTGATACGCAGTATTTT
13,TRBJ1-5,.,TRBV6-5,.,CASSLGAAQPQHF,TGTGCCAGCAGTCTTGGAGCAGCGCAGCCCCAGCATTTT
12,TRBJ2-5,.,TRBV30,.,CAWSGGGETQYF,TGTGCCTGGAGTGGAGGGGGAGAGACCCAGTACTTC
14,TRBJ2-3,many,TRBV2,TRBD1,CASSLRQGEDTQYF,TGTGCCAGCAGTCTTAGACAGGGGGAAGATACGCAGTATTTT
16,TRBJ2-1,.,TRBV9,TRBD2,CASSVVAGGLHNEQFF,TGTGCCAGCAGCGTAGTGGCGGGAGGGCTACACAATGAGCAGTTCTTC
14,TRBJ2-5,.,TRBV5-4,.,CASSLGENQETQYF,TGTGCCAGCAGCTTGGGGGAGAACCAAGAGACCCAGTACTTC
12,TRBJ1-1,.,TRBV6-5,.,CASRSGWTEAFF,TGTGCCAGCAGGTCCGGTTGGACTGAAGCTTTCTTT
15,TRBJ2-7,.,TRBV4-1,TRBD1,CASSQELGQGHEQYF,TGCGCCAGCAGCCAGGAACTGGGACAGGGCCACGAGCAGTACTTC
14,TRBJ1-5,.,TRBV16,.,CASSQSGALDPQHF,TGTGCCAGCAGCCAATCAGGGGCGCTCGACCCCCAGCATTTT
14,TRBJ2-5,few,TRBV5-8,.,CASSLAGTRETQYF,TGTGCCAGCAGCTTGGCCGGAACTAGAGAGACCCAGTACTTC
17,TRBJ2-1,.,TRBV9,TRBD1,CASSARTGQASYNEQFF,TGTGCCAGCAGCGCCCGTACGGGACAGGCCTCCTACAATGAGCAGTTCTTC
14,TRBJ1-5,.,TRBV30,.,CAWSGQASNQPQHF,TGTGCCTGGAGTGGACAGGCCAGCAATCAGCCCCAGCATTTT
14,TRBJ2-7,.,TRBV9,TRBD2,CASSVASGTYEQYF,TGTGCCAGCAGCGTAGCTAGCGGGACCTACGAGCAGTACTTC